This T cell receptor beta chain was obtained from a study of CD8 T cells in Susac syndrome. A quantity of roughly 0.5 to 1 ug RNA underwent reverse transcription using random hexamers. From the immunoSEQ multiplex PCR reads, TCRdb called clonotypes with MiXCR, one entry per CDR3 protein. The sample yields over 350,000 distinct CDR3 sequences, more than 70% seen once. CDR1 SGHTA and CDR2 FQGNSA come from the germline V gene. V shed 5 bases, J shed 0 bases, and the junction held 6 bases outside the gene matches. The CDR3 length is 17 residues. The sample taken for sequencing was CD8+ T cells from PBMCs. The origin of this receptor is a human donor with multiple sclerosis. This rearrangement joins TRBV7-2 to TRBJ2-2, with 10 bases lining up with TRBD2. The CDR3 region has the DNA TGTGCCAGCAGCCTTCCGACTAGCGGGTCGAACACCGGGGAGCTGTTTTTT. Amino acid sequence: CASSLPTSGSNTGELFF.